The clone carrying this T cell receptor (beta chain) came up many times. Its target is not known. The data derive from a study of neurological immune-mediated disorders. The team produced cDNA through 5'RACE using 10-nucleotide random UMIs. Sequencing runs each yielded over 200 million TCR-beta sequences from 15-18 subjects. TCRdb independently ran MiXCR on the 5' RACE reads; one entry per CDR3 protein. The sample has 20,000 to 25,000 distinct CDR3 sequences, about 15% seen once; the top ten hold 15%. Germline V gene sequence: CDR1 DFQATT, CDR2 SNEGSKA (reference sequence). The CDR3 loop spans 11 amino acids. V shed 5 bases and J shed 6 bases, with 11 bases lying between them. Study-level points and caveats: TCR-beta repertoires seemed private in all groups, with no expanded CDR3 amino acid sequences shared.

Sequencing was done on a sample of PBMCs. The chain links TRBV20-1 to TRBJ2-7; D call uncertain. The TCR was taken from a female donor with HTLV-1-associated myelopathy (HAM/TSP). CDR3 sequence (DNA): TGCAGTGCTCCAGCTCCCCTCGAGCAGTACTTC. Its translation is CSAPAPLEQYF.